Below, one T cell receptor (beta chain) is given with its context. Its antigen is unidentified. The sample is drawn from a study of graft-versus-host responses after intestinal transplantation. Study information: Multivisceral, liver-intestinal, or isolated intestinal grafts were transplanted into recipients. Induction with anti-thymocyte globulin, then tacrolimus and steroids for around three years, was given to all recipients.

The V gene's germline CDR1 is SGDLS and CDR2 YYNGEE. The CDR3 is 16 residues long. Trimming removed 3 bases from V and 3 bases from J, with 16 bases in between. Study-level results: The authors found GvH clones in recipient marrow, some appearing first in ileum or blood. The study found high graft-versus-host to host-versus-graft clonal ratios in allografts of patients with graft-donor T cell macrochimerism.

Clones were sequenced by immunoSEQ multiplex PCR, and TCRdb holds only the in-frame ones, with some missing. The table has about 110,000 clones, about 93% seen once. The starting material was unstimulated CD8+ T cells sorted from spleen or lymph node cells, obtained before intestinal transplant. The V call is TRBV9, the J call TRBJ2-1; D might be TRBD1 (7 bases). This receptor was identified in a human donor who received an intestinal transplant. Here the CDR3 DNA reads TGTGCCAGCAGCGGAGGTTACAGGGGACTCTACAATGAGCAGTTCTTC. Residues: CASSGGYRGLYNEQFF. Complete variable domain (other parts from reference TRBV9 and TRBJ2-1): DSGVTQTPKHLITATGQRVTLRCSPRSGDLSVYWYQQSLDQGLQFLIQYYNGEERAKGNILERFSAQQFPDLHSELNLSSLELGDSALYFCASSGGYRGLYNEQFFGPGTRLTVL.